The subject of this entry is one TCR beta chain. Its cognate antigen has yet to be identified. No much larger clone exists at a distance of one base, and base qualities are not known. The entry originates in a study of T cell repertoires in cytomegalovirus infection (dated by TCRdb to between 2018 and 2021). Background on the whole study: Because public TCR beta signatures pointed to carriage of CMV infection together with the matching HLA type, the HLA type of each donor mattered for the analysis.

Results and caveats for the whole study, not just this receptor: The ex vivo response was dominated by HLA-C-restricted CMV-specific TCR beta clonotypes, and the single most frequent clonotype in two of eight donors was supplied by these HLA-C-restricted clonotypes. In both this cohort and an independent roughly 400-donor cohort, the cumulative frequency of public TCR beta family members distinguished carriers of CMV infection plus the relevant HLA type.

The data were produced on an Illumina HiSeq 1500. TCRdb reprocessed the public reads (quality trimming at Q25 with fastp, clone calling with MiXCR) and kept in-frame beta chains. Rows merge per CDR3 protein into single entries with the most common DNA and genes. Across this sample there are about 260,000 distinct CDR3 sequences, with about 13% seen only once. The ten largest clones add up to roughly 9.7% of the sample. Source material: PBMCs. The origin of this receptor is a human donor in good health (CMV status not recorded). Some clones in this sample may be carry-over from other donors' samples.

The DNA sequence reads TGTGCCAGCAGCCTTTCCGGGACAGGGGGCAGAAAGTATGGCTACACCTTC. It specifies CASSLSGTGGRKYGYTF. Here the chain combines TRBV13 and TRBJ1-2; 12 bases in the middle match TRBD1. The CDR3 numbers 17 residues from cysteine through phenylalanine. Only the CDR3 DNA stays, 51 bases, in frame from base 1. Compared with germline, V lacks 5 bases and J lacks 5 bases; bases without a gene match: 12. CDR1 and CDR2 (PRHDT, FYEKMQ) derive from the germline V gene (reference sequence). Reference TRBV13 and TRBJ1-2 genes cover what lies past the CDR3, so the full variable domain is AAGVIQSPRHLIKEKRETATLKCYPIPRHDTVYWYQQGPGQDPQFLISFYEKMQSDKGSIPDRFSAQQFSDYHSELNMSSLELGDSALYFCASSLSGTGGRKYGYTFGSGTRLTVV.